The text below deals with one TCR beta chain. This sample is part of a study of blood T cell repertoires in COVID-19. Profiling relied on immunoSEQ multiplex PCR, and the TCRdb table lists in-frame clones only, not all of them. The data hold approximately 350,000 clones, with over 80% observed a single time. The V gene's germline CDR1 is MNHNY and CDR2 SVGAGI (reference sequence). Trimming pared 5 bases from V and 1 base from J, leaving 14 bases between. This CDR3 spans 15 amino acids. The clonotype was recovered from a woman aged 45-60 years with COVID-19, enrolled during active disease. The chain carries TRBV6-6 and TRBJ1-2; D is possibly TRBD1 (6 bases). The sequenced sample consisted of peripheral blood. CDR3 amino acids: CASSPTGKLNYGYTF. CDR3 DNA: TGTGCCAGCAGTCCCACAGGGAAACTTAACTATGGCTACACCTTC.